This entry lists 10 T cell receptor beta chains sequenced from one sample in a study of graft-versus-host responses after intestinal transplantation. TCRdb's copy holds only in-frame clones and misses some; the assay was immunoSEQ multiplex PCR. The data hold 100,000 to 140,000 clones, with over 80% observed a single time. For these TCRs, the target antigens are not known. Source: unstimulated CD4+ T cells sorted from spleen or lymph node cells, taken before transplant. The receptors derive from a human donor who was the organ donor for an intestinal transplant.

The V and J genes are TRBV6-5 and TRBJ1-2; 10 bases align to TRBD1. This CDR3 comprises 15 residues. The germline V gene encodes CDR1 MNHEY and CDR2 SVGAGI. V was pared by 4 bases and J by 8 bases, with 10 bases of the junction left unmatched. The CDR3 region is CASSSPGQGTLGYTF. The CDR3 bases are TGTGCCAGCAGTTCACCGGGACAGGGGACGTTGGGCTACACCTTC.

The V gene is TRBV9, the J gene TRBJ2-5; D is uncertain. Between the trimmed V and J ends, which lost 6 bases and 1 base, there was a span of 16 bases. The germline V gene encodes CDR1 SGDLS and CDR2 YYNGEE. The CDR3 covers 15 residues. CDR3 in DNA: TGTGCCAGCACCGAATGGGCAGGTGTCCAAGAGACCCAGTACTTC. It specifies CASTEWAGVQETQYF.

The count of this clone is one. The CDR3 DNA reads TGTGCCAGCAGCTTAGGGGCCGGGGAGCTGTTTTTT. Residues: CASSLGAGELFF. This sequence joins TRBV11-2 and TRBJ2-2, with D unresolved. The V end lost 1 base, the J end lost 6 bases, and 3 bases lay between the germline ends. Per the germline V gene, CDR1 is SGHAT and CDR2 is FQNNGV. The CDR3 has 12 residues.

The genes are TRBV2 and TRBJ2-2, with D possibly being TRBD2 (6 bases). In germline, CDR1 is SNHLY, CDR2 FYNNEI. This CDR3 has 14 residues. Deletions cut 7 bases from V and 4 bases from J, with 13 bases between. The CDR3 DNA reads TGTGCCAGCACGGGAGCGGCGGGCACCGGGGAGCTGTTTTTT. Residues: CASTGAAGTGELFF.

V gene TRBV27 combines with J gene TRBJ1-2, with D tentatively TRBD1 (5 bases). The CDR3 covers 14 residues. Per the germline V gene, CDR1 is MNHEY and CDR2 is SMNVEV (reference sequence). The V and J ends lost 6 bases and 8 bases respectively, with 19 bases between them. The CDR3 sequence: CASSHEGARGGYTF. Here the CDR3 DNA reads TGTGCCAGCAGCCACGAGGGAGCGAGGGGCGGCTACACCTTC.

The chain uses TRBV7-2 and TRBJ2-4; a weak D match, TRBD1 (5 bases). The CDR3 sequence is 14 residues long. CDR1 and CDR2 (germline): SGHTA, FQGNSA. The V and J ends lost 0 bases and 6 bases respectively, with 9 bases between them. The CDR3 coding sequence is TGTGCCAGCAGCTTAGCGCTTCAGGGAAACATTCAGTACTTC. It is translated as CASSLALQGNIQYF. Variable domain in full (rest from reference TRBV7-2 and TRBJ2-4): GAGVSQSPSNKVTEKGKDVELRCDPISGHTALYWYRQSLGQGLEFLIYFQGNSAPDKSGLPSDRFSAERTGGSVSTLTIQRTQQEDSAVYLCASSLALQGNIQYFGAGTRLSVL.

The rearrangement uses TRBV6-6 and TRBJ1-1, with D possibly being TRBD1 (5 bases). The length of the CDR3 is 15 residues. V was pared by 7 bases and J by 4 bases, with 19 bases between. Germline CDR1 is MNHNY and CDR2 is SVGAGI (reference sequence). The CDR3 spells CASITGGSSSTEAFF. DNA of the CDR3: TGTGCCAGCATCACCGGGGGGAGTTCTAGCACTGAAGCTTTCTTT.

This clone was seen once. The chain carries TRBV9 and TRBJ2-5; D could derive from TRBD1 or TRBD2 (5 bases each). CDR1 and CDR2 from the germline V gene are SGDLS and YYNGEE. The V end was cut by 2 bases, the J end by 7 bases, with 12 bases between. This CDR3 has 13 residues. The CDR3 reads CASSVGRLGTQYF. The CDR3 bases are TGTGCCAGCAGCGTGGGACGTCTAGGGACCCAGTACTTC.

The chain combines TRBV6-5 with TRBJ1-2, with D perhaps matching TRBD1 (6 bases). This CDR3 contains 15 residues. The V gene lost 8 bases and the J gene lost 2 bases, with 18 bases spanning the gap. The V gene's germline CDR1 is MNHEY and CDR2 SVGAGI. As DNA, the CDR3 is TGTGCCAGCTTACCCTACGTGGACAGAAACTATGGCTACACCTTC. As protein: CASLPYVDRNYGYTF.

This sequence joins TRBV5-4 and TRBJ2-3; no reliable D call. The ends were cut back, 0 bases at V and 2 bases at J, with 10 bases in the middle. The CDR3 spans 15 residues. Germline V gene lookup returns CDR1 SGHNT and CDR2 YYREEE (reference sequence). CDR3 DNA sequence: TGTGCCAGCAGCTTGGCCGGCCCGATCACAGATACGCAGTATTTT. Its protein product is CASSLAGPITDTQYF.